Following are 20 T cell receptor beta chains from one sample sequenced in a study of glioma-infiltrating T cells. Using RNA template, CDR3s of TCR alpha and beta were amplified with iRepertoire arm-PCR. TCRdb re-derived calls from the multiplex PCR reads in MiXCR, one entry per CDR3 protein. The table lists roughly 130,000 distinct CDR3 sequences, 20% to 25% of them singletons. Sequenced: glioma tissue, nonneoplastic brain tissue, or PBMCs (not recorded which). The receptor source for this set is a human donor with low-grade glioma or glioblastoma, undergoing nonglioma brain surgery, or in good health (not recorded which).

J is TRBJ2-7 and V is TRBV2, with D possibly TRBD1 on 6 matching bases. The CDR3 has 12 residues. Germline-derived CDR1 and CDR2 are SNHLY and FYNNEI. V lost 7 bases, J lost 7 bases, and 14 bases lay in between. The CDR3 loop is CASTGQNGEQYV. CDR3 nucleotides: TGTGCCAGCACCGGACAGAATGGAGAGCAGTACGTC.

Many counts were recorded for this clonotype. The chain employs TRBV6-1 and TRBJ1-5, with TRBD1 matching 7 bases. CDR3 length equals 13 residues. Germline CDR1 and CDR2: MNHNS and SASEGT. Trimming cost V 7 bases and J 4 bases; bases outside gene matches: 4. This CDR3 is CASKKQGNQPQHF. The CDR3 DNA sequence: TGTGCCAGCAAAAAACAGGGGAATCAGCCCCAGCATTTT.

This clonotype was seen a handful of times. The chain has TRBV29-1 and TRBJ1-4; 9 bases fit TRBD1. This CDR3 comprises 15 residues. The ends lost 6 bases at V and 4 bases at J; junction bases unmatched: 9. The germline CDR1 and CDR2 sequences are SQVTM and ANQGSEA. Here the CDR3 reads CSVPAGTGLNEKLFF. CDR3 nucleotide sequence: TGCAGCGTGCCAGCCGGGACAGGGCTTAATGAAAAACTGTTTTTT.

This clonotype was seen a few times. The chain has TRBV6-1 and TRBJ1-2, with a weak D call TRBD1 (5 bases). Germline V gene data show CDR1 as MNHNS and CDR2 as SASEGT. Trimming took off 6 bases at V and 8 bases at J, with 10 bases between the two ends. This CDR3 has 11 residues. As DNA, the CDR3 is TGTGCCAGCAGGGGGCTAAGCGGCTACACCTTC. It specifies CASRGLSGYTF.

The sample holds a few counts of this clonotype. The CDR3 reads CASSEIGTTYNEQFF. In DNA form, the CDR3 reads TGTGCCAGCAGTGAAATAGGGACTACCTACAATGAGCAGTTCTTC. The chain carries TRBV2 and TRBJ2-1; 7 bases align to TRBD2. Trimming removed 2 bases from V and 2 bases from J; junction bases left unmatched: 3. Germline V gene data show CDR1 as SNHLY and CDR2 as FYNNEI. This CDR3 region has 15 residues.

This clonotype appeared a few times. The chain employs TRBV2 and TRBJ2-1, with 9 bases matching TRBD1. With 2 bases clipped from V and 8 bases from J, the junction kept 7 bases outside the gene matches. Germline loops: CDR1 SNHLY, CDR2 FYNNEI. The CDR3 has 15 residues. CDR3 DNA sequence: TGTGCCAGCAGTGAACCCGGGGACAGGGTCGATGAGCAGTTCTTC. Translating it yields CASSEPGDRVDEQFF. The full variable domain, completed using reference TRBV2 and TRBJ2-1, is EPEVTQTPSHQVTQMGQEVILRCVPISNHLYFYWYRQILGQKVEFLVSFYNNEISEKSEIFDDQFSVERPDGSNFTLKIRSTKLEDSAMYFCASSEPGDRVDEQFFGPGTRLTVL.

This clonotype was observed a few times. This chain joins TRBV7-9 and TRBJ2-4, with D uncertain. The CDR3 contains 15 residues. V gave up 1 base and J gave up 1 base, with 8 bases separating them. CDR1 and CDR2 (germline): SEHNR, FQNEAQ (reference sequence). The DNA for the CDR3 is TGTGCCAGCAGCTTAGTGGGGAAGGCCAAAAACATTCAGTACTTC. It translates to CASSLVGKAKNIQYF. The full variable domain, with the rest looked up from reference TRBV7-9 and TRBJ2-4, is DTGVSQNPRHKITKRGQNVTFRCDPISEHNRLYWYRQTLGQGPEFLTYFQNEAQLEKSRLLSDRFSAERPKGSFSTLEIQRTEQGDSAMYLCASSLVGKAKNIQYFGAGTRLSVL.

This clonotype was detected ten times or more. The V and J genes are TRBV6-1 and TRBJ2-1; D is uncertain. The V and J ends lost 5 bases and 7 bases respectively, with 6 bases between them. This CDR3 has 11 amino acids. From germline, CDR1 is MNHNS and CDR2 SASEGT. CDR3: CASSSLNEQFF. The CDR3 bases are TGTGCCAGCAGTTCGTTGAATGAGCAGTTCTTC.

This clonotype appeared a few times. The chain is built from TRBV10-1 and TRBJ1-5; D not certain. Between the trimmed V and J ends, which lost 4 bases and 3 bases, there was a span of 7 bases. The CDR3 consists of 13 residues. CDR1 is WNHNN, CDR2 SYGVQD, per germline (reference sequence). CDR3 DNA sequence: TGCGCCAGCAGTGGGGATCACAATCAGCCCCAGCATTTT. Translating gives CASSGDHNQPQHF.

This clonotype came up many times. This chain connects TRBV20-1 to TRBJ1-2; D unresolved. In germline, CDR1 is DFQATT, CDR2 SNEGSKA (reference sequence). The CDR3 runs to 12 residues. Trimming removed 3 bases at V and 3 bases at J, with 8 bases between. The CDR3 DNA sequence: TGCAGTGCTAGTGGGCAGCACTATGGCTACACCTTC. It is translated as CSASGQHYGYTF.

This clonotype was detected ten times or more. This sequence joins TRBV25-1 and TRBJ2-1; a weak D match, TRBD2 (6 bases). The CDR3 sequence is 16 residues long. Germline V gene lookup returns CDR1 MGHDK and CDR2 SYGVNS. The germline V and J ends were trimmed by 1 base and 0 bases, with 10 bases remaining between them. The CDR3 spells CASSELEGFSYNEQFF. CDR3 in DNA: TGTGCCAGCAGTGAATTGGAGGGGTTCTCCTACAATGAGCAGTTCTTC. Looking up the rest from reference TRBV25-1 and TRBJ2-1 gives the full variable domain: EADIYQTPRYLVIGTGKKITLECSQTMGHDKMYWYQQDPGMELHLIHYSYGVNSTEKGDLSSESTVSRIRTEHFPLTLESARPSHTSQYLCASSELEGFSYNEQFFGPGTRLTVL.

This clonotype was detected a few times. This rearrangement joins TRBV18 to TRBJ1-5; D gene unclear. The germline V and J ends were trimmed by 3 bases and 3 bases, with 12 bases remaining between them. The CDR3 totals 15 residues. Germline CDR1 is KGHSH and CDR2 is LQKENI. CDR3 DNA: TGTGCCAGCTCACCTAGTCAGGCTAACAATCAGCCCCAGCATTTT. As protein: CASSPSQANNQPQHF.

In this sample, this clonotype turned up once. The chain carries TRBV19 and TRBJ1-2; no reliable D call. In germline, CDR1 is LNHDA, CDR2 SQIVND (reference sequence). V dropped 4 bases and J dropped 5 bases, with 11 bases sitting between them. The CDR3 sequence is 13 residues long. As DNA, the CDR3 is TGTGCCAGTAGTACTCGGTCTCGGTATGGCTACACCTTC. It specifies CASSTRSRYGYTF.

This clonotype has only a few counts. The CDR3 region is CASSLRGAKPYNEQFF. The CDR3 DNA reads TGTGCCAGCAGTTTACGCGGGGCCAAACCCTACAATGAGCAGTTCTTC. The chain links TRBV27 to TRBJ2-1; weak D call: TRBD2 (6 bases). The V and J ends lost 2 bases and 2 bases respectively, with 13 bases between them. Germline V gene lookup returns CDR1 MNHEY and CDR2 SMNVEV (reference sequence). This CDR3 has 16 amino acids.

The chain links TRBV2 to TRBJ1-5; no clear D gene. Germline loops: CDR1 SNHLY, CDR2 FYNNEI. The CDR3 is made up of 18 amino acids. V shed 6 bases and J shed 1 base, with 22 bases lying between them. As DNA, the CDR3 is TGTGCCAGCAGGCCCGATTGGGCGGAAGAGAACAGCAATCAGCCCCAGCATTTT. Translation: CASRPDWAEENSNQPQHF.

This clonotype was counted a few times. V gene TRBV7-9 combines with J gene TRBJ2-5, with TRBD2 matching over 11 bases. Germline CDR1 and CDR2: SEHNR and FQNEAQ (reference sequence). The CDR3 length is 17 residues. V lost 1 base, J lost 2 bases, and 6 bases stayed unmatched. In DNA form, the CDR3 reads TGTGCCAGCAGCTTAGGAGTAGCGGGGGGGTCACAAGAGACCCAGTACTTC. Encoded protein: CASSLGVAGGSQETQYF.

The chain employs TRBV3-1 and TRBJ2-3; D is uncertain. In germline, CDR1 is LGHDT, CDR2 YNNKEL (reference sequence). Trimming removed 0 bases at V and 7 bases at J, with 11 bases between. The length of the CDR3 is 14 residues. The chain's CDR3 is CASSQDRATHTQYF. The DNA for the CDR3 is TGTGCCAGCAGCCAAGATCGGGCTACTCATACGCAGTATTTT.

This clonotype was recorded a few times. The chain couples TRBV20-1 to TRBJ2-1; D unresolved. The germline CDR1 and CDR2 sequences are DFQATT and SNEGSKA (reference sequence). The length of the CDR3 is 16 residues. The V and J ends lost 0 bases and 0 bases respectively, with 12 bases between them. The CDR3 reads CSARDLGWSSYNEQFF. The CDR3 DNA sequence: TGCAGTGCTAGAGATTTGGGGTGGAGCTCCTACAATGAGCAGTTCTTC.

This chain connects TRBV7-2 to TRBJ2-3, with 7 bases aligning to TRBD1. V shed 4 bases and J 1 base; nucleotides not matched to a gene: 8. CDR1 and CDR2 from the germline V gene are SGHTA and FQGNSA. The CDR3 extends over 16 amino acids. In nucleotides, the CDR3 is TGTGCCAGCAGCTCCCAGGGGGTTATGGGCACAGATACGCAGTATTTT. Translation: CASSSQGVMGTDTQYF.

The V gene is TRBV10-3, the J gene TRBJ1-1; tentative D call: TRBD1 (6 bases). Germline loops: CDR1 ENHRY, CDR2 SYGVKD. Deletions cut 3 bases from V and 11 bases from J, with 16 bases between. This CDR3 comprises 13 residues. The CDR3 nucleotides read TGTGCCATCAGTGATAGCGGACAGATGTTCGCTTTCTTT. Its translation is CAISDSGQMFAFF.